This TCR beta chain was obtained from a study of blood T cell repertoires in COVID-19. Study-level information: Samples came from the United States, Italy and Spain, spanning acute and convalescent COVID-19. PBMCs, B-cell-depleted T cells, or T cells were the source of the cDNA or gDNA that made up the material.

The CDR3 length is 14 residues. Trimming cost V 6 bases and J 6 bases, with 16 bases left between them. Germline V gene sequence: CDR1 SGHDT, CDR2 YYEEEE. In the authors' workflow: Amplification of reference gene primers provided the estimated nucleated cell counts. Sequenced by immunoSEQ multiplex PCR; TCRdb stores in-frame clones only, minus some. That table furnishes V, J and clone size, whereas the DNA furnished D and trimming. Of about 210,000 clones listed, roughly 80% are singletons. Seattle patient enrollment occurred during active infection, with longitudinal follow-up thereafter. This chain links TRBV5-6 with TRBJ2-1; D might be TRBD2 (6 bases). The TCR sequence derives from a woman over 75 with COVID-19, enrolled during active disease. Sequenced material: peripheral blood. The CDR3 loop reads CASNRRGAPNEQFF. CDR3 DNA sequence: TGTGCCAGCAACCGACGCGGGGCCCCCAATGAGCAGTTCTTC.